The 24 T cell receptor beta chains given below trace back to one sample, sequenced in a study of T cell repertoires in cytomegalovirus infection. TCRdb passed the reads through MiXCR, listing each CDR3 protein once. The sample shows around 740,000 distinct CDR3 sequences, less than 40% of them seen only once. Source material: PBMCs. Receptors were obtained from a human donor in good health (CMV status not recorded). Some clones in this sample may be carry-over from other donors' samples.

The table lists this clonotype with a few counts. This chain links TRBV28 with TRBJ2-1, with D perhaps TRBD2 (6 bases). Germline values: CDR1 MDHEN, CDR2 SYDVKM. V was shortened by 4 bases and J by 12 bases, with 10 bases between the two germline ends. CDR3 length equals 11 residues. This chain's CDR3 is CASSYGSWQFF. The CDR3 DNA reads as TGTGCCAGCAGTTACGGGAGTTGGCAGTTCTTC.

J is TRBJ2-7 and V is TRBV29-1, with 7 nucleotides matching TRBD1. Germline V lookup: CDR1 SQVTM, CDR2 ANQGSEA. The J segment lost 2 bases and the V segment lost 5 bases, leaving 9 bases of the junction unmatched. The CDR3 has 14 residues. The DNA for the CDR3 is TGCAGCGTTAGCCCGGGACAGACGACCTACGAGCAGTACTTC. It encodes CSVSPGQTTYEQYF.

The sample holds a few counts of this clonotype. CDR3 bases: TGCAGCGTTGAAGATACCGGCTTGTCCCAGCATTTT. As protein: CSVEDTGLSQHF. V gene TRBV29-1 combines with J gene TRBJ1-5, with D unresolved. The CDR3 is made up of 12 amino acids. V lost 0 bases to trimming and J lost 11 bases, with 11 bases between them. CDR1 SQVTM and CDR2 ANQGSEA come from the germline V gene.

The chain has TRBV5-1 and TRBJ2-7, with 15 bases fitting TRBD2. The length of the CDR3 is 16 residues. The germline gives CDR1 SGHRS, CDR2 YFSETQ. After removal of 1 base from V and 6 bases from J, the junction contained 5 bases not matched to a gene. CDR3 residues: CASSLNPGLAGGEQYF. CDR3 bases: TGCGCCAGCAGCTTGAACCCGGGACTAGCGGGAGGCGAGCAGTACTTC.

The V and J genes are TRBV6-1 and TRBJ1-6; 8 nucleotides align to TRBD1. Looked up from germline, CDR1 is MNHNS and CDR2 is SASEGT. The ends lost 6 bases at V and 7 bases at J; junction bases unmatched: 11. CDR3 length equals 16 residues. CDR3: CASSPGQGVWNSPLHF. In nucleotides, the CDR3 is TGTGCCAGCAGCCCTGGACAGGGCGTCTGGAATTCACCCCTCCACTTT.

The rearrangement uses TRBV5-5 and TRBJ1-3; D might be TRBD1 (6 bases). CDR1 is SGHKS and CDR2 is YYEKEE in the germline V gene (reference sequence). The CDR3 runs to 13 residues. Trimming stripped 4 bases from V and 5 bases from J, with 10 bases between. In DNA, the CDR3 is TGTGCCAGCAGCCCGGGACATCGAAACACCATATATTTT. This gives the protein CASSPGHRNTIYF.

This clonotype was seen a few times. CDR3 sequence: CASSQRITTDTQYF. DNA for the CDR3: TGTGCCAGCAGCCAAAGGATCACCACAGATACGCAGTATTTT. This chain links TRBV14 with TRBJ2-3; D unresolved. CDR1 and CDR2 from the germline V gene are SGHDN and FVKESK. The CDR3 extends over 14 amino acids. The ends were cut back, 2 bases at V and 2 bases at J, with 8 bases in the middle.

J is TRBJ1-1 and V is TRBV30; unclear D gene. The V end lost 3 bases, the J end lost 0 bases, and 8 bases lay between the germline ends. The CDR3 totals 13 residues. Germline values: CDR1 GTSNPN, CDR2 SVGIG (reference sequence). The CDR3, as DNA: TGTGCCTGGAGCGGCAGCTTGAACACTGAAGCTTTCTTT. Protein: CAWSGSLNTEAFF. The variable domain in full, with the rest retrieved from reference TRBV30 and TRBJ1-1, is SQTIHQWPATLVQPVGSPLSLECTVEGTSNPNLYWYRQAAGRGLQLLFYSVGIGQISSEVPQNLSASRPQDRQFILSSKKLLLSDSGFYLCAWSGSLNTEAFFGQGTRLTVV.

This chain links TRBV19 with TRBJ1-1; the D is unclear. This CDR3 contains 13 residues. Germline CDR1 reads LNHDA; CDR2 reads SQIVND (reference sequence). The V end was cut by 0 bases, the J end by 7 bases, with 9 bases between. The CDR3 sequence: CASSIDRPGEAFF. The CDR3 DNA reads TGTGCCAGTAGTATAGACAGGCCTGGTGAAGCTTTCTTT.

The CDR3 region has the DNA TGTGCCAGCAGTTGGGGTTTGGGGCAGTCGAGCTCCTATAATTCACCCCTCCACTTT. Its translation is CASSWGLGQSSSYNSPLHF. The rearrangement uses TRBV12-3 or TRBV12-4 and TRBJ1-6; tentatively, D is TRBD1 (5 bases). CDR3 length equals 19 residues. The V gene lost 4 bases and the J gene lost 0 bases, with 19 bases spanning the gap.

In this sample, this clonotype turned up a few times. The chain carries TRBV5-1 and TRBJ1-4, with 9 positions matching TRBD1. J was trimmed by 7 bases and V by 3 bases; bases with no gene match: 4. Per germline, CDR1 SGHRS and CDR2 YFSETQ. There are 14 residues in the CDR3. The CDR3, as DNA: TGCGCCAGCAGCTGGGACAGGGTCGGTGAAAAACTGTTTTTT. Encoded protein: CASSWDRVGEKLFF.

The CDR3 DNA is TGTGCCAGCAGCTCCGCGGACAGGGCATGGACCTTC. Its protein is CASSSADRAWTF. The chain couples TRBV7-9 to TRBJ1-2; 8 bases match TRBD1. This CDR3 region has 12 residues. The germline gives CDR1 SEHNR, CDR2 FQNEAQ (reference sequence). Unmatched junction bases numbered 9, after V lost 4 bases and J lost 14 bases.

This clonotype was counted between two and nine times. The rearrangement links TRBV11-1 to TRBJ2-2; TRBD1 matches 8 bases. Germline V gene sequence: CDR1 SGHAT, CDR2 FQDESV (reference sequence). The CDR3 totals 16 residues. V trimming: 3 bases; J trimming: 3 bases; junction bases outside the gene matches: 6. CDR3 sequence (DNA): TGTGCCAGCAGCTTGACAGGGGAGCGGGACACCGGGGAGCTGTTTTTT. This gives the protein CASSLTGERDTGELFF.

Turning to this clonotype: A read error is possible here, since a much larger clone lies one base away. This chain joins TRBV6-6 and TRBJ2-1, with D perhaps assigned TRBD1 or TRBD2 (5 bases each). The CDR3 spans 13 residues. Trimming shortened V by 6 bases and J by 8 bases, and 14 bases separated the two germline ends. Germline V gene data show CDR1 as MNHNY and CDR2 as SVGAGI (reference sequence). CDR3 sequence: CASRGRASYEQFF. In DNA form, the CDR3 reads TGTGCCAGCAGGGGACGAGCGTCCTATGAGCAGTTCTTC.

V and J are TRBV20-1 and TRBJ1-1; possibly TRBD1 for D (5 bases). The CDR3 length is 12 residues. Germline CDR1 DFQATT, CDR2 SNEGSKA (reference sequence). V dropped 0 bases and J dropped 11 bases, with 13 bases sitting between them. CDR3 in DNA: TGCAGTGCTAGAGATGACGGGGGTGAGGCTTTCTTT. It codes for CSARDDGGEAFF.

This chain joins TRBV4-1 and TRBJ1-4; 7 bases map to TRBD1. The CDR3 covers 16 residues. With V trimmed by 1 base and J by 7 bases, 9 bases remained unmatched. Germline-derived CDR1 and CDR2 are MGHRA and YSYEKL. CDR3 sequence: CASSQAVTGAPEKLFF. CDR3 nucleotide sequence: TGCGCCAGCAGCCAAGCGGTCACAGGGGCACCTGAAAAACTGTTTTTT.

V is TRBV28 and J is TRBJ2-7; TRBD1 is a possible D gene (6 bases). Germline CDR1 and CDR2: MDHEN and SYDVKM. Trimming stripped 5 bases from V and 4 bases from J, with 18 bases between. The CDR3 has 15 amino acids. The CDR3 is CASSPYGGSIYEQYF. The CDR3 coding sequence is TGTGCCAGCAGTCCCTATGGGGGCTCGATATACGAGCAGTACTTC.

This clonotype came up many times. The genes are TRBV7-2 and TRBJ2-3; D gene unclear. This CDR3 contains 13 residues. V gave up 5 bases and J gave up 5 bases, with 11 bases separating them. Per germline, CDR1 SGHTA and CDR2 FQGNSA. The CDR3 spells CASSPGVGDTQYF. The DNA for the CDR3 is TGTGCCAGCAGCCCCGGAGTGGGAGATACGCAGTATTTT.

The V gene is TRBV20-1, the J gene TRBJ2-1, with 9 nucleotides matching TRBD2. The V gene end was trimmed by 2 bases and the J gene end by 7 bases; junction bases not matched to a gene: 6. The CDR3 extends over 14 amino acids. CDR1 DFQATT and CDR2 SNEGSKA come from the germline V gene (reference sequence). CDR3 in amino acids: CSARPAGGPNEQFF. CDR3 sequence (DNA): TGCAGTGCTAGACCGGCGGGAGGGCCGAATGAGCAGTTCTTC.

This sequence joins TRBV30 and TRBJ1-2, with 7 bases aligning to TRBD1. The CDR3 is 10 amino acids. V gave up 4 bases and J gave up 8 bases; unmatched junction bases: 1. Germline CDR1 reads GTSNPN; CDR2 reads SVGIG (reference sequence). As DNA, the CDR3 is TGTGCCTGGAACAGGGGAGGCTACACCTTC. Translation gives CAWNRGGYTF.

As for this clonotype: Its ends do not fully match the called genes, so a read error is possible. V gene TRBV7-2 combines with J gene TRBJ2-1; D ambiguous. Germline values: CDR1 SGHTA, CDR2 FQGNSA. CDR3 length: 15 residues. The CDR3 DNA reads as TGTGCCAGCAGCTTAGTGGGCAGCTCCTACAATGAGCATTTCTTC. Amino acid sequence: CASSLVGSSYNEHFF. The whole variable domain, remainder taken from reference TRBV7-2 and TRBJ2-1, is GAGVSQSPSNKVTEKGKDVELRCDPISGHTALYWYRQSLGQGLEFLIYFQGNSAPDKSGLPSDRFSAERTGGSVSTLTIQRTQQEDSAVYLCASSLVGSSYNEHFFGPGTRLTVL.

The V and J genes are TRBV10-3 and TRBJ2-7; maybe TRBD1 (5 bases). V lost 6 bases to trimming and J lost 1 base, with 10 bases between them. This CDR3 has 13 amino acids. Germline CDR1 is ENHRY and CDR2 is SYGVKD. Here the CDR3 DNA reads TGTGCCATCAGGCAGGGTGGGTCCTACGAGCAGTACTTC. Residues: CAIRQGGSYEQYF.

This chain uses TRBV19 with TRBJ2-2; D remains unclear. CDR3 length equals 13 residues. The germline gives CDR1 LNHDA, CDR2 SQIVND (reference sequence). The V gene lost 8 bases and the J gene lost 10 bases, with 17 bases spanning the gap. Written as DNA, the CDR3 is TGTGCCAGTTCCCCTCAACCGCTAATGGAGCTGTTTTTT. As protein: CASSPQPLMELFF.

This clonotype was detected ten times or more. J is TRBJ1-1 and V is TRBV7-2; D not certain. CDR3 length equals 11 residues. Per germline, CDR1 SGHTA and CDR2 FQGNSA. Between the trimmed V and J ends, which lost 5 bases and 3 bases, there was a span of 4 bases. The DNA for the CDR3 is TGTGCCAGCAGCGGACACACTGAAGCTTTCTTT. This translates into CASSGHTEAFF.